Below, 12 T cell receptor beta chains from the same sample are listed, as sequenced in a study of T cell repertoires in cytomegalovirus infection. TCRdb independently ran MiXCR on the reads; one entry per CDR3 protein. The sample yields a few hundred thousand distinct CDR3 sequences, roughly 10% seen once. Sequenced: PBMCs. These receptors originate from a human donor in good health (CMV status not recorded). Some clones in this sample may be carry-over from other donors' samples.

This clonotype occurred many times. The rearrangement uses TRBV7-3 and TRBJ2-7, with D uncertain. CDR1 SGHTA and CDR2 FQGTGA come from the germline V gene. The CDR3 contains 13 residues. Trimming removed 0 bases at V and 7 bases at J, with 10 bases between. The CDR3 protein is CASSLTGVSEQYF. DNA of the CDR3: TGTGCCAGCAGCTTAACTGGGGTGTCTGAGCAGTACTTC. Based on the CDR3 plus reference TRBV7-3 and TRBJ2-7, the full variable domain is GAGVSQTPSNKVTEKGKYVELRCDPISGHTALYWYRQSLGQGPEFLIYFQGTGAADDSGLPNDRFFAVRPEGSVSTLKIQRTERGDSAVYLCASSLTGVSEQYFGPGTRLTVT.

This clonotype was observed a handful of times. The chain combines TRBV28 with TRBJ1-2, with 7 bases fitting TRBD1. The CDR3 has 14 amino acids. CDR1 is MDHEN and CDR2 is SYDVKM in the germline V gene. After removal of 6 bases from V and 2 bases from J, the junction contained 6 bases not matched to a gene. CDR3 coding DNA: TGTGCCAGCAGGCACCCAGGGGGGAACTATGGCTACACCTTC. It yields the protein CASRHPGGNYGYTF.

This clonotype was seen repeatedly, ten times or more. The genes are TRBV19 and TRBJ2-5; 9 nucleotides line up with TRBD2. Germline lookup yields CDR1 LNHDA and CDR2 SQIVND (reference sequence). Unmatched junction bases numbered 5, after V lost 3 bases and J lost 3 bases. This CDR3 region has 15 residues. CDR3 protein: CASSILSGGKETQYF. The CDR3 DNA is TGTGCCAGTAGTATCCTCAGCGGGGGGAAAGAGACCCAGTACTTC.

At least ten counts were recorded for this clonotype. The V and J genes are TRBV6-2 or TRBV6-3 and TRBJ2-2, with 15 bases fitting TRBD2. The junction had 2 bases not matched to a gene; V was cut back by 4 bases and J by 5 bases. The CDR3 runs to 16 residues. Germline V gene data show CDR1 as MNHEY and CDR2 as SVGEGT. CDR3 nucleotide sequence: TGTGCCAGCAGTTCGGGGACTAGCGGGAGGACCGGGGAGCTGTTTTTT. Its protein is CASSSGTSGRTGELFF.

This clonotype came up many times. The genes are TRBV7-2 and TRBJ1-2; 7 nucleotides line up with TRBD1. Trimming at V came to 5 bases and at J to 8 bases, leaving 8 bases not matched to a gene. Germline CDR1 is SGHTA and CDR2 is FQGNSA. The CDR3 sequence is 13 residues long. DNA of the CDR3: TGTGCCAGCAGCCAAGACAGGGCTGGGGGCTACACCTTC. This encodes CASSQDRAGGYTF.

This clonotype showed up many times. The V gene is TRBV7-2, the J gene TRBJ1-2, with TRBD1 identical over 10 bases. From germline, CDR1 is SGHTA and CDR2 FQGNSA. Trimming at V came to 5 bases and at J to 7 bases, leaving 4 bases not matched to a gene. The CDR3 is 13 amino acids. The CDR3, as DNA: TGTGCCAGCAGCCCCCGGACAGGGGGTGGCTACACCTTC. Protein sequence: CASSPRTGGGYTF.

This clonotype was seen many times. This rearrangement joins TRBV4-3 to TRBJ1-1; a possible D gene is TRBD1 (6 bases). This CDR3 is 15 amino acids long. Germline CDR1 is LGHNA and CDR2 is YSLEER. V lost 2 bases and J 1 base, leaving 11 bases between the germline ends. CDR3 sequence reads: CASSQPGGPNTEAFF. CDR3 sequence (DNA): TGCGCCAGCAGCCAACCGGGGGGCCCGAACACTGAAGCTTTCTTT.

This clonotype occurred a few times. This chain links TRBV25-1 with TRBJ2-5; TRBD2 matches 9 bases. Trimming cost V 10 bases and J 2 bases; bases outside gene matches: 5. The CDR3 runs 13 residues. The V gene's germline CDR1 is MGHDK and CDR2 SYGVNS. CDR3 region: CATHAGGQETQYF. The CDR3 DNA reads as TGTGCCACCCACGCGGGGGGGCAAGAGACCCAGTACTTC. The entire variable domain, with the rest obtained from reference TRBV25-1 and TRBJ2-5, is as follows: EADIYQTPRYLVIGTGKKITLECSQTMGHDKMYWYQQDPGMELHLIHYSYGVNSTEKGDLSSESTVSRIRTEHFPLTLESARPSHTSQYLCATHAGGQETQYFGPGTRLLVL.

Concerning this clonotype: This sequence may be a read error, since a much larger clone differs from it by one base. The V call is TRBV11-2, the J call TRBJ2-1; 8 nucleotides line up with TRBD1. Germline values: CDR1 SGHAT, CDR2 FQNNGV. There are 16 residues in the CDR3. CDR3 sequence: CVSSLRQGSSYNEQFF. CDR3 sequence (DNA): TGTGTCAGCAGCCTAAGACAGGGGTCTTCCTACAATGAGCAGTTCTTC.

There are many counts of this clonotype. V usage is TRBV7-2 and J usage is TRBJ1-1, with D possibly TRBD1 on 6 matching bases. The CDR3 runs to 14 residues. Trimming left V 2 bases short and J 7 bases short, with 14 bases between. Germline V CDR1 and CDR2: SGHTA, FQGNSA. CDR3 in DNA: TGTGCCAGCAGCTTACAGGGGCGCGGTGGTGAAGCTTTCTTT. Protein sequence: CASSLQGRGGEAFF. The complete variable domain, with remaining parts taken from reference TRBV7-2 and TRBJ1-1, reads GAGVSQSPSNKVTEKGKDVELRCDPISGHTALYWYRQSLGQGLEFLIYFQGNSAPDKSGLPSDRFSAERTGGSVSTLTIQRTQQEDSAVYLCASSLQGRGGEAFFGQGTRLTVV.

This clonotype came up many times. The rearrangement uses TRBV7-9 and TRBJ2-7; D is possibly TRBD1 (7 bases). The CDR3 has 17 amino acids. Per the germline V gene, CDR1 is SEHNR and CDR2 is FQNEAQ (reference sequence). V shed 4 bases and J shed 1 base, with 20 bases lying between them. This chain's CDR3 is CASSSAGQYLLSYEQYF. The CDR3 nucleotides are TGTGCCAGCAGCTCCGCGGGACAGTACTTGCTATCCTACGAGCAGTACTTC. Complete variable domain (other parts from reference TRBV7-9 and TRBJ2-7): DTGVSQNPRHKITKRGQNVTFRCDPISEHNRLYWYRQTLGQGPEFLTYFQNEAQLEKSRLLSDRFSAERPKGSFSTLEIQRTEQGDSAMYLCASSSAGQYLLSYEQYFGPGTRLTVT.

This clonotype occurred many times. This chain links TRBV7-2 with TRBJ1-1; 11 bases agree with TRBD1. Germline CDR1 is SGHTA and CDR2 is FQGNSA. This CDR3 has 16 residues. With 3 bases clipped from V and 1 base from J, the junction kept 4 bases outside the gene matches. The DNA of the CDR3 is TGTGCCAGCAGCTTCTCGGGGACAGGGGGGAACACTGAAGCTTTCTTT. Amino acid sequence: CASSFSGTGGNTEAFF.